This is a list of T cell receptor beta chains from one sample in a study of shared clonotypes between healthy human individuals. Assay: immunoSEQ multiplex PCR; the TCRdb copy retains only in-frame clones and omits some. Of about 1.1 million clones listed, 78% are singletons. The specimen was memory CD4+ T cells from PBMCs. Receptor source: a man aged 18 to 35 in good health. Some clones in this sample may be carry-over from other donors' samples. The conserved cysteine and the conserved F or W are not part of the CDR3 here. A D gene is named only where the DNA matches it firmly.

>TRBJ1-1|TRBV7-9|11|.
ASSLLRESEAF
>TRBJ1-5|TRBV30|11|TRBD1
AWKQGAGQPQH
>TRBJ1-1|TRBV5-1|12|.
ASSLEGVVTEAF
>TRBJ1-1|TRBV7-9|10|.
AGGQYNTEAF
>TRBJ2-1|TRBV9|15|TRBD2
ASSARTSGASYNEQF
>TRBJ2-2|TRBV14|15|.
ASSQGKGGQLTGELF
>TRBJ2-7|TRBV13|12|.
ASSPGTAYYEQY
>TRBJ2-4|TRBV7-2|15|.
ASSFSSAPGVKNIQY
>TRBJ1-1|TRBV29-1|13|.
SVSRDGQPNTEAF
>TRBJ1-2|TRBV5-1|12|.
ASSSQGSNYGYT
>TRBJ1-1|TRBV19|13|.
ASSIVGVVRTEAF
>TRBJ2-3|TRBV5-8|14|TRBD2
ASSLGTSGNADTQY
>TRBJ2-2|TRBV5-1|15|.
ASSLVFLNERTGELF
>TRBJ1-3|TRBV27|11|.
ASSLSWGNTIY
>TRBJ1-1|TRBV5-1|14|.
ASSLGRGLMNTEAF
>TRBJ2-5|TRBV7-2|16|TRBD2
ASSPREGRGRAVETQY
>TRBJ1-5|TRBV30|12|.
AWAPAVSNQPQH
>TRBJ2-7|TRBV5-4|13|.
ASSRGGKGSYEQY
>TRBJ1-4|TRBV4-2|14|.
ASSQDPQGGGGKLF
>TRBJ2-7|TRBV6-5|13|TRBD2
ASSPTSGSTYEQY
>TRBJ2-3|TRBV29-1|13|TRBD2
SVERLAGRTDTQY
>TRBJ1-3|TRBV4-3|15|.
ASSQSPGGRYGNTIY
>TRBJ2-5|TRBV7-2|13|.
ASSTEHALVGSQY
>TRBJ1-1|TRBV6-5|13|TRBD1
ASSPTGAQGTEAF
>TRBJ1-6|TRBV5-1|11|.
ASSLFGDPPLH
>TRBJ2-1|TRBV30|13|TRBD2
AWTKAGARNNEQF
>TRBJ1-3|TRBV5-6|13|.
ASSLDPGAGNTIY
>TRBJ2-5|TRBV5-1|13|TRBD2
ASSYIAGGPGTQY
>TRBJ1-4|TRBV29-1|11|TRBD1
SVDLVGTGRLF
>TRBJ1-5|TRBV28|14|.
ASRLGGWDSNQPQH
>TRBJ1-1|TRBV30|11|.
AWSVGRETEAF
>TRBJ2-3|TRBV28|12|.
ASTSTTGTDTQY
>TRBJ2-3|TRBV6-6|11|TRBD2
ASGAGLEDTQY
>TRBJ1-2|TRBV6-1|16|.
ASSDPARDILGRYGYT
>TRBJ1-2|TRBV18|12|.
ASSPPGSPWGYT
>TRBJ2-2|TRBV5-4|13|.
ASSFRDANTGELF
>TRBJ2-3|TRBV30|12|.
AWRGGLSTDTQY
>TRBJ2-5|TRBV20-1|7|.
SAREPQY
>TRBJ2-7|TRBV19|14|TRBD2
ASSSGLPTGSYEQY
>TRBJ2-5|TRBV7-6|13|TRBD1
ASTLFPGQKETQY
>TRBJ1-1|TRBV28|13|TRBD1
ASSLGQGMNTEAF
>TRBJ2-3|TRBV27|13|.
ASSQEWRGTDTQY
>TRBJ2-7|TRBV18|11|TRBD2
ASLGGLEGEQY
>TRBJ2-2|TRBV28|12|.
ASSPPQRTGELF
>TRBJ2-2|TRBV6-1|13|.
ASSEQGERAGELF
>TRBJ2-1|TRBV7-9|15|TRBD1
ASSLTARGQGSNEQF
>TRBJ2-2|TRBV7-4|11|.
ASSPVRAGELF
>TRBJ2-7|TRBV6-1|10|.
ASSVNVYEQY
>TRBJ2-1|TRBV5-1|12|.
ASSRVSSYNEQF
>TRBJ2-2|TRBV5-1|12|.
ASRLLGNTGELF
>TRBJ1-1|TRBV28|11|.
ASSPPLGNGAF
>TRBJ1-2|TRBV2|12|TRBD1
ASSPGQGIYGYT
>TRBJ2-1|TRBV11-2|12|.
ASSHLTGRVEQF
>TRBJ1-1|TRBV10-1|13|.
ASLNRDLVRTEAF
>TRBJ1-5|TRBV11-2|11|.
ASSLDNGGGQH
>TRBJ1-3|TRBV7-2|15|TRBD1
ASSVDRGSYSGNTIY
>TRBJ2-3|TRBV29-1|13|TRBD1
SVEATGGRSDTQY